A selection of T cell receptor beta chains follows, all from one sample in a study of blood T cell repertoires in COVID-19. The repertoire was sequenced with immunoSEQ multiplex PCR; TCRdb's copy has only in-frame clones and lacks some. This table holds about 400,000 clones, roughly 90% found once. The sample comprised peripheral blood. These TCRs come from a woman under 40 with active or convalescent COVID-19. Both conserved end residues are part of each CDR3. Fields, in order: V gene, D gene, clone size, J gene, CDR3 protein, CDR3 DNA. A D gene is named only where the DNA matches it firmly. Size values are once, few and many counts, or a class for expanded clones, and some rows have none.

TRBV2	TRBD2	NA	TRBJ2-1	CASSEAVAGASYNEQFF	TGTGCCAGCAGTGAAGCTGTCGCGGGAGCTTCCTACAATGAGCAGTTCTTC
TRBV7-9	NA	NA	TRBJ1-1	CASSLAPSGGLRTEAFF	TGTGCCAGCAGCTTAGCGCCGTCGGGGGGGCTGAGGACTGAAGCTTTCTTT
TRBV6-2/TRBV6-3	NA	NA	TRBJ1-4	CASSYVGGSEKLFF	TGTGCCAGCAGTTACGTGGGAGGCTCTGAAAAACTGTTTTTT
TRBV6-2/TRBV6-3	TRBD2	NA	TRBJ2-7	CASSMTSGSYEQYF	TGTGCCAGCAGCATGACTAGCGGGTCCTACGAGCAGTACTTC
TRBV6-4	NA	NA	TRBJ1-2	CASSDSLGGYTF	TGTGCCAGCAGTGACAGCCTGGGCGGCTACACCTTC
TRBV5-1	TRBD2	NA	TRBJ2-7	CASSLGEGPNEQYF	TGCGCCAGCAGCTTGGGGGAGGGGCCCAACGAGCAGTACTTC
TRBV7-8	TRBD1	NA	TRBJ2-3	CASSLASPYQGQGSQYF	TGTGCCAGCAGCTTAGCGAGCCCTTACCAAGGACAGGGGTCGCAGTATTTT
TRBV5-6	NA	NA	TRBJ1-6	CASSPLPGPPLHF	TGTGCCAGCAGCCCGTTACCAGGGCCACCCCTCCACTTT
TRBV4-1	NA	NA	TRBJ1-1	CASSQDRDTEAFF	TGCGCCAGCAGCCAAGACAGGGACACTGAAGCTTTCTTT
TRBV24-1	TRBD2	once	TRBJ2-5	CATSDSAGGHETQYF	TGTGCCACCAGTGATTCGGCGGGAGGTCACGAGACCCAGTACTTC
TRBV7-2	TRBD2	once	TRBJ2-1	CASSISSGRYNEQFF	TGTGCCAGCAGCATTTCTAGCGGGAGGTACAATGAGCAGTTCTTC
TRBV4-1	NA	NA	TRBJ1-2	CASSQEGTPNNYGYTF	TGCGCCAGCAGCCAAGAGGGGACACCTAATAACTATGGCTACACCTTC
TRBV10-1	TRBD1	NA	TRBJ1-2	CASSESVGQGGGGYTF	TGCGCCAGCAGTGAGTCAGTTGGACAGGGGGGAGGTGGCTACACCTTC
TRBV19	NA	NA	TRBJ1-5	CASSIGTDNSNQPQHF	TGTGCCAGTAGTATTGGGACTGATAATAGCAATCAGCCCCAGCATTTT
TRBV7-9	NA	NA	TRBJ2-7	CASSLRAEGSEQYF	TGTGCCAGCAGCTTAAGGGCCGAGGGAAGCGAGCAGTACTTC
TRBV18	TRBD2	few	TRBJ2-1	CASSPLPRLAGEQFF	TGTGCCAGCTCACCACTGCCCAGACTAGCGGGAGAGCAGTTCTTC
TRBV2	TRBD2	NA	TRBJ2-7	CASSPGLAGVREQYF	TGTGCCAGCAGTCCGGGACTAGCGGGAGTTCGGGAGCAGTACTTC
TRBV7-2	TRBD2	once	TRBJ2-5	CASSAESGVLTQYF	TGTGCCAGCAGCGCTGAGAGCGGGGTCCTGACCCAGTACTTC
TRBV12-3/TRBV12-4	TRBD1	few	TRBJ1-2	CASGQGQIYGYTF	TGTGCCAGCGGACAGGGACAGATCTATGGCTACACCTTC
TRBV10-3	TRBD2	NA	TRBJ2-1	CATAGREPYNEQFF	TGTGCCACGGCAGGGAGGGAACCCTACAATGAGCAGTTCTTC
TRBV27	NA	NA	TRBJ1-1	CASSPLEGDTEAFF	TGTGCCAGCAGCCCACTAGAGGGGGACACTGAAGCTTTCTTT
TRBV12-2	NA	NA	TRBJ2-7	CASRFPLRTSGSPNTYEQYF	TGTGCAAGTCGCTTCCCGCTAAGGACTAGCGGGAGCCCCAATACCTACGAGCAGTACTTC
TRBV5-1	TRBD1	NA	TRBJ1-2	CASSPVPGQSYTF	TGCGCCAGCAGCCCCGTCCCGGGACAGTCTTACACCTTC
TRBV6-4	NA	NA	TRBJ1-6	CASSATGNVDSPLHF	TGTGCCAGCAGCGCTACAGGGAACGTGGATTCACCCCTCCACTTT
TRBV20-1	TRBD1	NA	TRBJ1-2	CRGQGGFGYTF	TGCAGGGGACAGGGAGGTTTTGGCTACACCTTC
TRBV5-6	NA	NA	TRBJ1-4	CASSVTGILNEKLFF	TGTGCCAGCAGCGTCACAGGGATTCTTAATGAAAAACTGTTTTTT
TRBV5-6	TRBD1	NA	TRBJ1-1	CASSLRQGLNTEAFF	TGTGCCAGCAGCTTACGACAGGGATTGAACACTGAAGCTTTCTTT
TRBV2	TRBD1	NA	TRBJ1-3	CASTQGGGNTIYF	TGTGCCAGCACTCAGGGGGGTGGAAACACCATATATTTT
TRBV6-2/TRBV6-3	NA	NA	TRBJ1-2	CASSPYPQSYGYTF	TGTGCCAGCAGCCCTTACCCACAGTCCTATGGCTACACCTTC
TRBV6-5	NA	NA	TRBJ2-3	CASSKTGPGGGQYF	TGTGCCAGCAGTAAAACAGGGCCCGGTGGTGGGCAGTATTTT
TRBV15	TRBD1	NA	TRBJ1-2	CATSREFTGGFWYGYTF	TGTGCCACCAGCAGAGAGTTTACAGGGGGATTTTGGTATGGCTACACCTTC
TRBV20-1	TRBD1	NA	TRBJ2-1	CSASSGTGAYNEQFF	TGCAGTGCTAGTAGTGGGACAGGAGCCTACAATGAGCAGTTCTTC
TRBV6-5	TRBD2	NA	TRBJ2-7	CASRVAGRYEQYF	TGTGCCAGCAGGGTAGCGGGACGCTACGAGCAGTACTTC
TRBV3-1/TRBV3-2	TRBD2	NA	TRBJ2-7	CASSLRLAGYEQYF	TGTGCCAGCAGCCTTCGACTAGCTGGGTACGAGCAGTACTTC
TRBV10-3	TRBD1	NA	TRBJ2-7	CAISESTGVTYEQYF	TGTGCCATCAGTGAGTCAACAGGGGTCACCTACGAGCAGTACTTC
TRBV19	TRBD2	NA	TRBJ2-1	CASSIGPGGEFF	TGTGCCAGTAGTATAGGGCCGGGAGGGGAGTTCTTC
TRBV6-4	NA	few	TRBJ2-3	CASSDTGQPTDTQYF	TGTGCCAGCAGTGACACAGGACAGCCCACAGATACGCAGTATTTT
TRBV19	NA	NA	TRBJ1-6	CASANPSGNSPLHF	TGTGCCAGTGCCAACCCTTCAGGGAATTCACCCCTCCACTTT
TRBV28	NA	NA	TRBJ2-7	CASSTPDRINEQYF	TGTGCCAGCAGTACCCCCGACAGGATCAACGAGCAGTACTTC
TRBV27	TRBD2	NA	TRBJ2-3	CASTRAGLAGGPDTQYF	TGTGCCAGCACCCGAGCAGGACTAGCGGGAGGACCAGATACGCAGTATTTT
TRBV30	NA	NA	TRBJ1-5	CAWQDTVNQPQHF	TGTGCCTGGCAGGACACGGTCAATCAGCCCCAGCATTTT
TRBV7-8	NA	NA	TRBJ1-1	CASSSNLDSEAFF	TGTGCCAGCAGCTCAAATTTAGACAGTGAAGCTTTCTTT
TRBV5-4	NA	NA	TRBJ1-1	CASSLFAGFEAFF	TGTGCCAGCAGCTTGTTTGCGGGCTTTGAAGCTTTCTTT
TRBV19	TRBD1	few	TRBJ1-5	CASSKQTGTGMGNQPQHF	TGTGCCAGTAGCAAACAAACCGGGACAGGGATGGGCAATCAGCCCCAGCATTTT
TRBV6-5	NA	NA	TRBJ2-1	CASGEENNEQFF	TGTGCCAGCGGGGAGGAAAACAATGAGCAGTTCTTC
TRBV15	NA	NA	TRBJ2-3	CATSRQSTDTQYF	TGTGCCACCAGCAGACAGTCCACAGATACGCAGTATTTT
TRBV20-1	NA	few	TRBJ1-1	CSASAWNTEAFF	TGCAGTGCTAGTGCCTGGAACACTGAAGCTTTCTTT
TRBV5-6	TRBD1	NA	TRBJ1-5	CASSTGQFGDQPQHF	TGTGCCAGCAGCACGGGACAGTTCGGCGATCAGCCCCAGCATTTT
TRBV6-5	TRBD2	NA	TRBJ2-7	CASRTSVPYEQYF	TGTGCCAGCAGGACTAGCGTGCCCTACGAGCAGTACTTC
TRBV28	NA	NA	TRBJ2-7	CASTLGGLIEQYF	TGTGCCAGCACCCTGGGGGGGCTGATCGAGCAGTACTTC
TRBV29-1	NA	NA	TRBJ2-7	CSVENGGEQYF	TGCAGCGTTGAAAACGGGGGCGAGCAGTACTTC
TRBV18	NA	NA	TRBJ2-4	CASSPMGLGVKNIQYF	TGTGCCAGCTCACCCATGGGGCTAGGAGTCAAAAACATTCAGTACTTC
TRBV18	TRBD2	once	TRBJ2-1	CASSPRTSGAYNEQFF	TGTGCCAGCTCCCCGAGGACTAGCGGGGCCTACAATGAGCAGTTCTTC
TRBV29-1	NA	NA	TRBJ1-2	CSVLGGYGYTF	TGCAGCGTTTTAGGGGGCTATGGCTACACCTTC
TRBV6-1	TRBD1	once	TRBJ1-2	CASSELRDRGHPAYGYTF	TGTGCCAGCAGTGAGTTGCGGGACAGGGGGCATCCGGCCTATGGCTACACCTTC
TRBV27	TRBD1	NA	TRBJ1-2	CASRIKDRLGGYTF	TGTGCCAGCAGGATCAAGGACAGGCTAGGTGGCTACACCTTC
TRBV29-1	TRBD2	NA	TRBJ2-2	CSAGLAGPDGELFF	TGCAGCGCCGGACTAGCGGGGCCCGACGGGGAGCTGTTTTTT
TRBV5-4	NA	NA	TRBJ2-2	CASSSLSGLNTGELFF	TGTGCCAGCAGCTCACTAAGCGGGTTAAACACCGGGGAGCTGTTTTTT
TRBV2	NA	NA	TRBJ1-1	CASRFRDSVNTEAFF	TGTGCCAGCCGCTTTCGTGATTCGGTGAACACTGAAGCTTTCTTT
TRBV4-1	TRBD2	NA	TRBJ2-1	CASSLAGETYNEQFF	TGCGCCAGCAGTCTAGCGGGAGAGACCTACAATGAGCAGTTCTTC